This T cell receptor beta chain was profiled in a study of CD8+ T cells in alopecia areata. Study-level background: In an open-label trial, patients got 5 to 10 mg tofacitinib twice daily. The study, taken as a whole, reports: TCRs were shared less clearly across patients than in mice, possibly for HLA-related reasons.

cDNA prepared by RNA extraction and subsequent reverse transcription served as the template for sequencing. Some clones are missing from TCRdb's copy, which holds only in-frame ones; the method was immunoSEQ multiplex PCR. Seen here are 120,000 or so clones, roughly 55% observed once, and the top ten hold 4.5% to 6%. As to treatment: oral pan-JAK inhibitor, 5-10 mg twice daily. CD4+ and CD8+ T cells were sorted from PBMCs stained for CD3, CD4 and CD8. The length of the CDR3 is 14 residues. CDR1 is SGHDT and CDR2 is YYEEEE in the germline V gene. The V end lost 4 bases, the J end lost 10 bases, and 18 bases lay between the germline ends. On this clone: Antigen specificity is unknown.

This chain joins TRBV5-6 and TRBJ2-1; possible D gene TRBD2, 5 bases. This TCR came from a human donor with alopecia areata. The sample in question was CD4+ T cells sorted from blood, obtained at week 4, from a patient treated with tofacitinib. The CDR3 here is CASSLRGSAVEQFF. CDR3 DNA: TGTGCCAGCAGCCTACGGGGATCTGCGGTGGAGCAGTTCTTC.